Shown below are 11 T cell receptor beta chains from a single sample sequenced in a study of T cell clones after liver transplantation. The table came from immunoSEQ multiplex PCR; TCRdb's copy has only in-frame clones and leaves some out. Of tens of thousands of clones in the sample, 65% to 85% were seen once. The sequences come from CD4+ T cells from blood, collected before liver transplant. The source of these receptors is a human donor who received a liver transplant.

This chain connects TRBV28 to TRBJ1-1; D is uncertain. Trimming removed 3 bases at V and 5 bases at J, with 10 bases between. Germline V gene sequence: CDR1 MDHEN, CDR2 SYDVKM. CDR3 size: 13 residues. CDR3 coding DNA: TGTGCCAGCAGTTTTACTCGGCGGACTGAAGCTTTCTTT. Translated: CASSFTRRTEAFF.

The V gene is TRBV18, the J gene TRBJ1-4; TRBD1 matches 7 bases. The CDR3 has 15 amino acids. From germline, CDR1 is KGHSH and CDR2 LQKENI. The junction had 3 bases not matched to a gene; V was cut back by 0 bases and J by 5 bases. The CDR3 region is CASSPPKGANEKLFF. The CDR3 DNA is TGTGCCAGCTCACCACCGAAGGGGGCGAATGAAAAACTGTTTTTT.

V is TRBV28 and J is TRBJ2-7, with D unresolved. V was clipped by 6 bases and J by 6 bases, with 12 bases between them. The CDR3 extends over 12 amino acids. Looked up from germline, CDR1 is MDHEN and CDR2 is SYDVKM. The CDR3 nucleotides read TGTGCCAGCAGGACGGGCCCTGCCGAGCAGTACTTC. Amino acids: CASRTGPAEQYF.

The chain joins TRBV28 to TRBJ1-5; 9 nucleotides agree with TRBD1. After removal of 5 bases from V and 6 bases from J, the junction contained 11 bases not matched to a gene. Per germline, CDR1 MDHEN and CDR2 SYDVKM. CDR3 length: 16 residues. Here the CDR3 DNA reads TGTGCCAGCAGTCGTTCCGGGACAGGGTTTCCTCAGCCCCAGCATTTT. The encoded protein is CASSRSGTGFPQPQHF. The variable domain in full, with the rest retrieved from reference TRBV28 and TRBJ1-5, is DVKVTQSSRYLVKRTGEKVFLECVQDMDHENMFWYRQDPGLGLRLIYFSYDVKMKEKGDIPEGYSVSREKKERFSLILESASTNQTSMYLCASSRSGTGFPQPQHFGDGTRLSIL.

Notes on this clone: One end of the junction is discordant with germline, which a read error may explain. The rearrangement links TRBV5-6 to TRBJ1-1, with 7 bases aligning to TRBD1. CDR1 SGHDT and CDR2 YYEEEE come from the germline V gene. This CDR3 has 13 amino acids. The CDR3 loop is CASSSQGYKAKGF. The CDR3 DNA is TGTGCCAGCAGCTCACAGGGGTACAAGGCGAAGGGATTT. The variable domain in full, completed from reference TRBV5-6 and TRBJ1-1, reads DAGVTQSPTHLIKTRGQQVTLRCSPKSGHDTVSWYQQALGQGPQFIFQYYEEEERQRGNFPDRFSGHQFPNYSSELNVNALLLGDSALYLCASSSQGYKAKGFGQGTRLTVV.

The CDR3: CASSGQGQGTDTQYF. The CDR3 bases are TGCGCCAGCAGCGGGCAGGGACAGGGAACAGATACGCAGTATTTT. The genes are TRBV5-1 and TRBJ2-3, with 9 bases lining up with TRBD1. CDR3 length: 15 amino acids. Unmatched junction bases numbered 6, after V lost 4 bases and J lost 3 bases. Germline V gene sequence: CDR1 SGHRS, CDR2 YFSETQ.

J is TRBJ1-6 and V is TRBV19; tentative D call: TRBD1 (5 bases). The CDR3 runs 14 residues. V lost 5 bases and J 6 bases, leaving 11 bases between the germline ends. CDR1 is LNHDA, CDR2 SQIVND, per germline (reference sequence). The CDR3 spells CASSPRDLNSPLHF. In DNA, the CDR3 is TGTGCCAGTAGTCCGCGGGACCTTAATTCACCCCTCCACTTT.

This chain joins TRBV6-5 and TRBJ2-7, with TRBD2 identical over 7 bases. After removal of 7 bases from V and 3 bases from J, the junction contained 9 bases not matched to a gene. There are 14 residues in the CDR3. The V gene's germline CDR1 is MNHEY and CDR2 SVGAGI. CDR3 sequence: CASTSRAGNYEQYF. The CDR3 nucleotides are TGTGCCAGCACTTCCCGAGCGGGGAACTACGAGCAGTACTTC.

This clone was seen a few times. This chain joins TRBV7-8 and TRBJ2-2; the match to TRBD2 covers 15 bases. Germline CDR1 is SGHVS and CDR2 is FQNEAQ. V gave up 5 bases and J gave up 4 bases; unmatched junction bases: 5. The CDR3 is 17 amino acids. Here the CDR3 reads CASSRGLAGGGTGELFF. CDR3 nucleotide sequence: TGTGCCAGCAGCCGGGGACTAGCGGGAGGAGGCACCGGGGAGCTGTTTTTT. The whole variable domain, remainder taken from reference TRBV7-8 and TRBJ2-2, is GAGVSQSPRYKVAKRGQDVALRCDPISGHVSLFWYQQALGQGPEFLTYFQNEAQLDKSGLPSDRFFAERPEGSVSTLKIQRTQQEDSAVYLCASSRGLAGGGTGELFFGEGSRLTVL.

The chain joins TRBV27 to TRBJ2-5; the D is unclear. Germline loops: CDR1 MNHEY, CDR2 SMNVEV (reference sequence). This CDR3 comprises 11 residues. V gave up 6 bases and J gave up 5 bases, with 7 bases separating them. CDR3 sequence (DNA): TGTGCCAGCAGGACCTTGGAGACCCAGTACTTC. Amino acid sequence: CASRTLETQYF.

The chain's CDR3 is CASSFRTSVYTQYF. DNA of the CDR3: TGTGCCAGCAGTTTTAGGACTAGCGTATATACGCAGTATTTT. The V and J genes are TRBV27 and TRBJ2-3; 9 bases line up with TRBD2. The germline CDR1 and CDR2 sequences are MNHEY and SMNVEV (reference sequence). The junction had 5 bases not matched to a gene; V was cut back by 3 bases and J by 7 bases. The CDR3 runs to 14 residues.